The rows below give T cell receptor beta chains drawn from one sample of a study of blood T cell repertoires in COVID-19. TCRdb keeps only in-frame clones here, not all; method: immunoSEQ multiplex PCR. The sample lists roughly 250,000 clones; about three quarters were seen once. Sample: peripheral blood. Receptor source: an elderly woman with acute or convalescent COVID-19. CDR3s include the opening cysteine and the closing phenylalanine or tryptophan. D genes are given only for firm matches. A row's size may be missing; if present it is once, few, many or a size class.

abundance: few; j_gene: TRBJ2-3; v_gene: TRBV5-1; d_gene: TRBD1; CDR3aa: CASSLYGTDTDTQYF; CDR3nt: TGCGCCAGCAGCTTGTATGGGACAGACACAGATACGCAGTATTTT
abundance: NA; j_gene: TRBJ2-2; v_gene: TRBV5-1; d_gene: NA; CDR3aa: CASSFSGNKNTGELFF; CDR3nt: TGCGCCAGCAGCTTTAGCGGAAATAAGAACACCGGGGAGCTGTTTTTT
abundance: NA; j_gene: TRBJ2-5; v_gene: TRBV3-1/TRBV3-2; d_gene: TRBD2; CDR3aa: CASSQGWTSGVETQYF; CDR3nt: TGTGCCAGCAGCCAAGGGTGGACTAGCGGGGTGGAGACCCAGTACTTC
abundance: NA; j_gene: TRBJ2-1; v_gene: TRBV11-3; d_gene: TRBD1; CDR3aa: CASSKGQLNEQFF; CDR3nt: TGTGCCAGCAGTAAGGGACAGCTCAATGAGCAGTTCTTC
abundance: NA; j_gene: TRBJ2-6; v_gene: TRBV6-1; d_gene: NA; CDR3aa: CASSDSGPGANVLTF; CDR3nt: TGTGCCAGCAGTGACAGTGGGCCTGGGGCCAACGTCCTGACTTTC
abundance: NA; j_gene: TRBJ1-2; v_gene: TRBV6-5; d_gene: NA; CDR3aa: CASSPQGNYGYTF; CDR3nt: TGTGCCAGCAGCCCACAGGGTAACTATGGCTACACCTTC
abundance: NA; j_gene: TRBJ1-4; v_gene: TRBV10-3; d_gene: NA; CDR3aa: CAIRGLNEKLFF; CDR3nt: TGTGCCATCAGAGGACTTAATGAAAAACTGTTTTTT
abundance: NA; j_gene: TRBJ1-5; v_gene: TRBV6-5; d_gene: TRBD1; CDR3aa: CASRRDRGGNQPQHF; CDR3nt: TGTGCCAGCAGGAGGGACAGGGGAGGCAATCAGCCCCAGCATTTT
abundance: NA; j_gene: TRBJ1-3; v_gene: TRBV10-3; d_gene: TRBD1; CDR3aa: CAISLTGVPGNTIYF; CDR3nt: TGTGCCATCAGTCTCACAGGGGTTCCTGGAAACACCATATATTTT
abundance: once; j_gene: TRBJ2-1; v_gene: TRBV15; d_gene: NA; CDR3aa: CATSRASGPRHNEQFF; CDR3nt: TGTGCCACCAGCAGAGCCAGCGGCCCCAGGCATAATGAGCAGTTCTTC
abundance: NA; j_gene: TRBJ1-3; v_gene: TRBV9; d_gene: NA; CDR3aa: CASSAGTAEGAIYF; CDR3nt: TGTGCCAGCAGCGCAGGGACGGCCGAGGGGGCCATATATTTT
abundance: NA; j_gene: TRBJ2-7; v_gene: TRBV12-3/TRBV12-4; d_gene: NA; CDR3aa: CASRLAFSYEQYF; CDR3nt: TGTGCCAGCAGACTAGCCTTCTCCTACGAGCAGTACTTC
abundance: NA; j_gene: TRBJ1-3; v_gene: TRBV3-1/TRBV3-2; d_gene: TRBD1; CDR3aa: CASSQTGTGRSNTIYF; CDR3nt: TGTGCCAGCAGCCAGACCGGGACAGGGAGGAGTAACACCATATATTTT
abundance: NA; j_gene: TRBJ1-2; v_gene: TRBV28; d_gene: NA; CDR3aa: CASSRPGGEGYGYTF; CDR3nt: TGTGCCAGCAGTCGTCCCGGAGGGGAAGGTTATGGCTACACCTTC
abundance: few; j_gene: TRBJ2-7; v_gene: TRBV7-2; d_gene: NA; CDR3aa: CASSLDSGNEQYF; CDR3nt: TGTGCCAGCAGCTTGGACTCGGGGAACGAGCAGTACTTC
abundance: few; j_gene: TRBJ1-2; v_gene: TRBV21-1; d_gene: NA; CDR3aa: CASSKVGTGLGYTF; CDR3nt: TGTGCCAGCAGCAAAGTGGGGACAGGGCTGGGCTACACCTTC
abundance: NA; j_gene: TRBJ2-7; v_gene: TRBV11-1; d_gene: NA; CDR3aa: CASSLAYGGTSYEQYF; CDR3nt: TGTGCCAGCAGCTTAGCTTACGGGGGAACCTCCTACGAGCAGTACTTC
abundance: NA; j_gene: TRBJ1-1; v_gene: TRBV6-2/TRBV6-3; d_gene: NA; CDR3aa: CASSPDTLSAFF; CDR3nt: TGTGCCAGCAGCCCAGACACCCTTTCTGCTTTCTTT
abundance: NA; j_gene: TRBJ2-5; v_gene: TRBV5-4; d_gene: TRBD2; CDR3aa: CASSSLAGGQETQYF; CDR3nt: TGTGCCAGCAGCTCACTAGCGGGGGGGCAAGAGACCCAGTACTTC
abundance: few; j_gene: TRBJ2-2; v_gene: TRBV5-1; d_gene: TRBD2; CDR3aa: CASRGLAGVGETGELFF; CDR3nt: TGCGCCAGCAGGGGACTAGCGGGGGTAGGCGAAACCGGGGAGCTGTTTTTT
abundance: few; j_gene: TRBJ2-1; v_gene: TRBV7-9; d_gene: NA; CDR3aa: CASSAGQLAHYNEQFF; CDR3nt: TGTGCCAGCAGCGCCGGACAGTTGGCCCACTACAATGAGCAGTTCTTC
abundance: few; j_gene: TRBJ2-3; v_gene: TRBV2; d_gene: NA; CDR3aa: CASSDRGNTDTQYF; CDR3nt: TGTGCCAGCAGTGACAGGGGAAACACAGATACGCAGTATTTT
abundance: few; j_gene: TRBJ2-7; v_gene: TRBV5-6; d_gene: TRBD1; CDR3aa: CASSFRQGEQYF; CDR3nt: TGTGCCAGCAGCTTCCGACAGGGCGAGCAGTACTTC
abundance: many; j_gene: TRBJ2-1; v_gene: TRBV7-2; d_gene: TRBD2; CDR3aa: CASRTTSGTLIYNEQFF; CDR3nt: TGTGCCAGCAGGACTACTAGCGGGACATTGATCTACAATGAGCAGTTCTTC
abundance: NA; j_gene: TRBJ2-3; v_gene: TRBV18; d_gene: TRBD1; CDR3aa: CASSPMDRQSGTDTQYF; CDR3nt: TGTGCCAGCTCACCAATGGACAGGCAATCCGGCACAGATACGCAGTATTTT
abundance: NA; j_gene: TRBJ2-1; v_gene: TRBV5-1; d_gene: TRBD2; CDR3aa: CASSYSGTSGYNEQFF; CDR3nt: TGCGCCAGCAGCTACTCCGGGACTAGCGGGTACAATGAGCAGTTCTTC
abundance: NA; j_gene: TRBJ1-2; v_gene: TRBV20-1; d_gene: NA; CDR3aa: CSATTNYGYTF; CDR3nt: TGCAGTGCGACTACTAACTATGGCTACACCTTC
abundance: NA; j_gene: TRBJ1-2; v_gene: TRBV6-5; d_gene: NA; CDR3aa: CASSYRDTSLYGYTF; CDR3nt: TGTGCCAGCAGTTACCGGGACACATCACTGTATGGCTACACCTTC
abundance: NA; j_gene: TRBJ1-6; v_gene: TRBV6-4; d_gene: NA; CDR3aa: CASRETANSPLHF; CDR3nt: TGTGCCAGCCGCGAGACAGCCAATTCACCCCTCCACTTT